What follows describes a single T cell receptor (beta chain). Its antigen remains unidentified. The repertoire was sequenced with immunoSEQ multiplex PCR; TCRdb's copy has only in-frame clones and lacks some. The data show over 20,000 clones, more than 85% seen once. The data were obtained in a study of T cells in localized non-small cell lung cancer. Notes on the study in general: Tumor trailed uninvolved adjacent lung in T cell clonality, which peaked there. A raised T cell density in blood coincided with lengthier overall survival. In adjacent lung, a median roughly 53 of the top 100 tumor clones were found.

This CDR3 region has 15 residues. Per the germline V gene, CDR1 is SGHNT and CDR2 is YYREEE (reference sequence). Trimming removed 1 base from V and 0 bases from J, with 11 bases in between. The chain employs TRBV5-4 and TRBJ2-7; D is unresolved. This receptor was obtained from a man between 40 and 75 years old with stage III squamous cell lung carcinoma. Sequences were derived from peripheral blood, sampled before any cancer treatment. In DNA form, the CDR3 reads TGTGCCAGCAGCTTGTCGACGGCGAGCTCCTACGAGCAGTACTTC. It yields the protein CASSLSTASSYEQYF.